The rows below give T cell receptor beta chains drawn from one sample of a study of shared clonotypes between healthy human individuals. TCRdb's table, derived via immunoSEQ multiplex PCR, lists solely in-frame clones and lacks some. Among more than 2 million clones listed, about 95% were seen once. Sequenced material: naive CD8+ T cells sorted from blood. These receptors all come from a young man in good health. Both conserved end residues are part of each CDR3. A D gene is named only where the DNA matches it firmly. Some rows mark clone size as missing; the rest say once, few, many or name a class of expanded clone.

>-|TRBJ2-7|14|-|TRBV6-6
TGTGCCAGCGGTTGGATCGGTGGGTCCTACGAGCAGTACTTC
CASGWIGGSYEQYF
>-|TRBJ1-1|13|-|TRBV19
TGTGCCAGTAAAGGCCAGCTGAACACTGAAGCTTTCTTT
CASKGQLNTEAFF
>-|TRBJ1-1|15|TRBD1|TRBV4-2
TGTGCCAGCAGCCAATCCCGACAGGGCCAAACTGAAGCTTTCTTT
CASSQSRQGQTEAFF
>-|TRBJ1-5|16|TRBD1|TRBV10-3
TGTGCCATCAGTGCGCCAACCGACAGGGGGAAACAGCCCCAGCATTTT
CAISAPTDRGKQPQHF
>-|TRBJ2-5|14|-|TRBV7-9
TGTGCCAGCAGCTTAGATTATGGGCCCAAGACCCAGTACTTC
CASSLDYGPKTQYF
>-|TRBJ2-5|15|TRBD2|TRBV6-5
TGTGCCAGCAGTTACTCTAGCGGGAGTATAGAGACCCAGTACTTC
CASSYSSGSIETQYF
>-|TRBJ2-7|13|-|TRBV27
TGTGCCAGCAGCCTACAGGGTTCCTACGAGCAGTACTTC
CASSLQGSYEQYF
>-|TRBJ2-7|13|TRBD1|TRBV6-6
TGTGCCAGCAGCTTATACGGACAGGGTGAGCAGTACTTC
CASSLYGQGEQYF
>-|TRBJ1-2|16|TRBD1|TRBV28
TGTGCCAGCAGTTTTTTGACAGGGAGAATGGACTATGGCTACACCTTC
CASSFLTGRMDYGYTF
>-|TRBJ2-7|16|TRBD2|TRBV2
TGTGCCAGCAGTGAAGCACTAGCGGGAGGGCCGGCCGAGCAGTACTTC
CASSEALAGGPAEQYF
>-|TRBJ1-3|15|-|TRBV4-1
TGCGCCAGCAGCCAAGAGGCAAACTCTGGAAACACCATATATTTT
CASSQEANSGNTIYF
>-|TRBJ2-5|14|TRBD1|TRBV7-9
TGTGCCAGCAGCTCCGGGACAGGGAGGGAGACCCAGTACTTC
CASSSGTGRETQYF
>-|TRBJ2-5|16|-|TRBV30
TGTGCCTGGGCGAGGACAGAGGGTAAAGGTTGGGAGACCCAGTACTTC
CAWARTEGKGWETQYF
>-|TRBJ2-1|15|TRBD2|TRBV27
TGTGCCAGCAGTCGACTAGCGGGAGATGGGAATGAGCAGTTCTTC
CASSRLAGDGNEQFF
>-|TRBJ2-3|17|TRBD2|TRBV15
TGTGCCACCTCCGGGACTAGCGGGACGGGAAGCACAGATACGCAGTATTTT
CATSGTSGTGSTDTQYF
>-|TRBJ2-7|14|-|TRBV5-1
TGCGCCAGCAGCTTGTATGGGAGCTCCTACGAGCAGTACTTC
CASSLYGSSYEQYF
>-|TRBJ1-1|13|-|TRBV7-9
TGTGCCAGCAGGCCGATAAATCAACCTGAAGCTTTCTTT
CASRPINQPEAFF
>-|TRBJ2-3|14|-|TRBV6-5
TGTGCCAGCAGTTACGGGGAAAGCACAGATACGCAGTATTTT
CASSYGESTDTQYF
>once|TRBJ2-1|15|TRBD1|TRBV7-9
TGTGCCAGCAGCGCGACAGGGCCTTCCTACAATGAGCAGTTCTTC
CASSATGPSYNEQFF
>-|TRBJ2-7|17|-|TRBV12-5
TGTGCTAGTGGTTCGACAGGGGGGGCAGCGGGAGGCTACGAGCAGTACTTC
CASGSTGGAAGGYEQYF
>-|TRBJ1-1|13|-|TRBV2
TGTGCCAGCAAGGGGATGGGGAACACTGAAGCTTTCTTT
CASKGMGNTEAFF
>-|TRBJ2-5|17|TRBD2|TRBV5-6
TGTGCCAGCAGCTCCCCAATAGCGGGGGCCGCCTATGAGACCCAGTACTTC
CASSSPIAGAAYETQYF
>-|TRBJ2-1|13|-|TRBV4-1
TGCGCCAGCAGCATTACTAGCAACGGTGAGCAGTTCTTC
CASSITSNGEQFF
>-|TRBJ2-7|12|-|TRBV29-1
TGCAGCGCCCTGGTGGGGGGCTACGAGCAGTACTTC
CSALVGGYEQYF
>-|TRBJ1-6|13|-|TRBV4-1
TGCGCCAGCAGCCAAGATCTCCCGGCACCCCTCCACTTT
CASSQDLPAPLHF
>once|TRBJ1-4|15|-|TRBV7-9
TGTGCCAGCAGCTTAGCGAGGGGGATGAGTGAAAAACTGTTTTTT
CASSLARGMSEKLFF
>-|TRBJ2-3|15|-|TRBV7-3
TGTGCCAGCAGCCGAGGGGGCGGGGGCACAGATACGCAGTATTTT
CASSRGGGGTDTQYF
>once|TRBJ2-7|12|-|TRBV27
TGTGCCAGCAGTTTCGGACTGGGCGAGCAGTACTTC
CASSFGLGEQYF
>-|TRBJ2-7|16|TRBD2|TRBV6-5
TGTGCCAGCAGTTACTCCCCGGGGGGGATAGGCTACGAGCAGTACTTC
CASSYSPGGIGYEQYF
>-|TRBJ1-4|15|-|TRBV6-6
TGTGCCAGCAGTTACATGGGACAACCTAATGAAAAACTGTTTTTT
CASSYMGQPNEKLFF
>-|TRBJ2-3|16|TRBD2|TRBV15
TGTGCCACCAGCAGAGCGGGAGGTTGGGGCACAGATACGCAGTATTTT
CATSRAGGWGTDTQYF
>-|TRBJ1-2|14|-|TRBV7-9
TGTGCCAGCAGCTTAGAGGTGGCTAACTATGGCTACACCTTC
CASSLEVANYGYTF
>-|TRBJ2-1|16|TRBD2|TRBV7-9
TGTGCCAGCAGCGGACTAGCGGGAGGGACCTACAATGAGCAGTTCTTC
CASSGLAGGTYNEQFF
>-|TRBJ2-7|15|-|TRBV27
TGTGCCAGCAGTTTAAACCCGTTGGGGATATACGAGCAGTACTTC
CASSLNPLGIYEQYF
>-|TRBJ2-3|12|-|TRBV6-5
TGTGCCAGCAGCCCCACAGTTAATACGCAGTATTTT
CASSPTVNTQYF
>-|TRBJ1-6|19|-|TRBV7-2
TGTGCCAGCAGCTTAGCGTCTTCGTGGGAGAGACAGATAAATTCACCCCTCCACTTT
CASSLASSWERQINSPLHF
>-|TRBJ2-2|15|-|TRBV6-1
TGTGCCAGCAGTCACGTAGGCTTGAACACCGGGGAGCTGTTTTTT
CASSHVGLNTGELFF
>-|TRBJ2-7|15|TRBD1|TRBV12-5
TGTGCTAGTGGTCCCCGGGACAGGGGGTTCGAAGAGCAGTACTTC
CASGPRDRGFEEQYF
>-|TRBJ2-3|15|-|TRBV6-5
TGTGCCAGCAGTTCCGGCCCTTGGGGGGCAGATACGCAGTATTTT
CASSSGPWGADTQYF
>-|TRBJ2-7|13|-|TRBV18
TGTGCCAGCTCACCAATCGAAAGGTACGAGCAGTACTTC
CASSPIERYEQYF
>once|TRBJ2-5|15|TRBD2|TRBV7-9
TGTGCCAGCAGCTTTCATTCTAGCGGGGTAGAGACCCAGTACTTC
CASSFHSSGVETQYF